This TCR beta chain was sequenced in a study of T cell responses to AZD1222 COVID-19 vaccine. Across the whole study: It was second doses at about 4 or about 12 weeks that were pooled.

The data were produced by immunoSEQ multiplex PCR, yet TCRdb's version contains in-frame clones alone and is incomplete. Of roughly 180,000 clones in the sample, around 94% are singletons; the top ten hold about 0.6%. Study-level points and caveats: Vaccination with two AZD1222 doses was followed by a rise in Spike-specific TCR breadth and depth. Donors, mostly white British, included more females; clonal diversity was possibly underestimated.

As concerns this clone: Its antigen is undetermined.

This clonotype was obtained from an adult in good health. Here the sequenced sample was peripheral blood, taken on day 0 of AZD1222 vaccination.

DNA for the CDR3: TGTGCCAGCTCACTCGGACTAGCGGACAATGAGCAGTTCTTC. Amino acid sequence: CASSLGLADNEQFF. The genes are TRBV18 and TRBJ2-1; TRBD2 aligns across 10 bases. Germline CDR1 KGHSH, CDR2 LQKENI. Germline trimming cut 4 bases from V and 5 bases from J; bases unmatched to any gene: 2. This CDR3 is 14 amino acids long.